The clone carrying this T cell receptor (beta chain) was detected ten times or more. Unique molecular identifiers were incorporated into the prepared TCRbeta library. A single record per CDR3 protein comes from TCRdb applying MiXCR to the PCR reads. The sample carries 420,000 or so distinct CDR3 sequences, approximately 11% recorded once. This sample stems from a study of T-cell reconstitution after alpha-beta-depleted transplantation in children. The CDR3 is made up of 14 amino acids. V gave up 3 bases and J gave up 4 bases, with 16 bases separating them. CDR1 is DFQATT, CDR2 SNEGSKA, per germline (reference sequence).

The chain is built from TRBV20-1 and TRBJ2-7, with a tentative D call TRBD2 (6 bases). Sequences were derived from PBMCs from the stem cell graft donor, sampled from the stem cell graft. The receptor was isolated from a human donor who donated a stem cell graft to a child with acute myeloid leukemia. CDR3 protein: CSASEAGLPYEQYF. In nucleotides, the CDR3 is TGCAGTGCTAGTGAGGCGGGATTGCCGTACGAGCAGTACTTC.